This T cell receptor (beta chain) was identified during a study of cytomegalovirus exposure and HLA in healthy donors. CDR3 length: 17 residues. Trimming pared 2 bases from V and 0 bases from J, leaving 15 bases between. Germline values: CDR1 SGHRS, CDR2 YFSETQ. PCR primers comprised 60 Vbeta and 13 Jbeta primers. Repertoires were generated with immunoSEQ multiplex PCR, while TCRdb's copy carries only in-frame clones and drops some. The repertoire includes 150,000 to 200,000 clones, 68% of them detected once, and approximately 1.5% sits in the top ten. On this clone itself: Its antigen is not known.

Study conclusions and caveats: Sequencing likely produced, as an artifact, a cluster of highly shared sequence variants.

The chain is built from TRBV5-1 and TRBJ2-1, with D possibly matching TRBD2 (6 bases). The clonotype originates from a man in his forties or fifties in good health and CMV-seronegative. The sequencing input was PBMCs. CDR3 loop: CASSFGSAGSSYNEQFF. The DNA of the CDR3 is TGCGCCAGCAGCTTTGGCTCTGCGGGGAGCTCCTACAATGAGCAGTTCTTC.